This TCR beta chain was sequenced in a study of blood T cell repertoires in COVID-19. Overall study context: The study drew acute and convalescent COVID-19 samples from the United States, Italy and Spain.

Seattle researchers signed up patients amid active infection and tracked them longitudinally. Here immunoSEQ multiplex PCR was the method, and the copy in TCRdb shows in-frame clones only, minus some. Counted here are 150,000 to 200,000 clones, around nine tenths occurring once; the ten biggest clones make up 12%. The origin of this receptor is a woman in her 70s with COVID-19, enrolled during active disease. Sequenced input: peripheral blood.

CDR3 in DNA: TGTGCCAGCGCCAGAGACAGGGGGCCCTACGAGCAGTACTTC. Protein: CASARDRGPYEQYF. This chain links TRBV6-5 with TRBJ2-7; 10 bases map to TRBD1. Germline CDR1 is MNHEY and CDR2 is SVGAGI. CDR3 length equals 14 residues. Losses at the gene ends were 8 bases for V and 2 bases for J; bases not matched to a gene: 6.